A single sample gave rise to the 19 T cell receptor beta chains below, sequenced in a study of Ad26.COV2.S vaccination and SARS-CoV-2 variants. Regarding treatment: roughly 19 received Ad26.COV2.S at low or high dose, single or two shots; about 5 received placebo; per-sample allocation not given. On day 63 after the first injection, vaccine and placebo recipients gave samples. The data were produced by immunoSEQ multiplex PCR, yet TCRdb's version contains in-frame clones alone and is incomplete. The data hold about 350,000 clones, with 88% observed a single time. Sequenced material: peripheral blood, taken in a trial of Ad26.COV2.S vaccine versus placebo. The receptor source for this set is a person between 18 and 65 years old who received the Ad26.COV2.S COVID-19 vaccine or a placebo.

The chain uses TRBV30 and TRBJ2-7, with D perhaps TRBD1 or TRBD2 (6 bases each). Germline CDR1 is GTSNPN and CDR2 is SVGIG (reference sequence). The CDR3 loop spans 14 amino acids. V was trimmed by 0 bases and J by 3 bases, leaving 12 bases between them. Written as DNA, the CDR3 is TGTGCCTGGAGTGTACGGGGGCAGTTCTACGAGCAGTACTTC. It is translated as CAWSVRGQFYEQYF.

This chain uses TRBV18 with TRBJ2-7; perhaps TRBD1 as D (6 bases). V shed 2 bases and J shed 6 bases, with 11 bases lying between them. Germline V gives CDR1 KGHSH, CDR2 LQKENI. This CDR3 has 13 residues. The CDR3 nucleotides are TGTGCCAGCTCACCAAGACAGGTTCCCGAGCAGTACTTC. It translates to CASSPRQVPEQYF.

The CDR3 DNA sequence: TGTGCCAGCAGCGCGGCGTATTGGGAGCAGTTCTTC. Translating it yields CASSAAYWEQFF. This chain links TRBV7-6 with TRBJ2-1; no reliable D call. Germline values: CDR1 SGHVS, CDR2 FNYEAQ. The CDR3 has 12 residues. V gave up 5 bases and J gave up 10 bases, with 12 bases separating them.

J is TRBJ2-7 and V is TRBV3-1 (or the pseudogene TRBV3-2); 8 bases agree with TRBD2. This CDR3 has 15 amino acids. Germline V gene sequence: CDR1 LGHDT, CDR2 YNNKEL (reference sequence). J lost 2 bases, V lost 0 bases, and 3 bases had no gene match. The DNA for the CDR3 is TGTGCCAGCAGCCAAGAAAGCGGGAGTCCCTACGAGCAGTACTTC. Translation: CASSQESGSPYEQYF.

The V and J genes are TRBV28 and TRBJ1-2; 7 nucleotides align to TRBD1. This CDR3 is built from 14 residues. Per germline, CDR1 MDHEN and CDR2 SYDVKM. With V trimmed by 10 bases and J by 5 bases, 13 bases remained unmatched. CDR3: CAIIDREGYYGYTF. In DNA, the CDR3 is TGTGCCATCATAGACAGGGAGGGCTATTATGGCTACACCTTC.

As DNA, the CDR3 is TGCAGCGTGGCGGGGGGGCCGAATAAATACAATGAGCAGTTCTTC. It yields the protein CSVAGGPNKYNEQFF. V and J are TRBV29-1 and TRBJ2-1; 9 nucleotides agree with TRBD2. The V segment lost 6 bases and the J segment 4 bases; nucleotides outside the gene matches: 10. The CDR3 is 15 residues long. From germline, CDR1 is SQVTM and CDR2 ANQGSEA.

The chain is built from TRBV7-9 and TRBJ1-5; no firm D call. V was pared by 5 bases and J by 0 bases, with 11 bases between. The CDR3 spans 15 residues. Germline V gene data show CDR1 as SEHNR and CDR2 as FQNEAQ (reference sequence). CDR3 sequence: CASSPLSNSNQPQHF. CDR3 bases: TGTGCCAGCAGCCCCCTCAGTAATAGCAATCAGCCCCAGCATTTT.

The rearrangement joins TRBV6-5 to TRBJ1-2, with no clear D. Germline values: CDR1 MNHEY, CDR2 SVGAGI. Trimming stripped 0 bases from V and 2 bases from J, with 13 bases between. The CDR3 has 16 amino acids. CDR3 amino acids: CASSYSEIPANYGYTF. CDR3 nucleotide sequence: TGTGCCAGCAGTTACTCGGAAATTCCAGCCAACTATGGCTACACCTTC.

The rearrangement uses TRBV28 and TRBJ2-1, with 10 bases identical to TRBD2. The CDR3 runs 15 residues. Per the germline V gene, CDR1 is MDHEN and CDR2 is SYDVKM. Losses at the gene ends were 5 bases for V and 14 bases for J; bases not matched to a gene: 15. CDR3 nucleotide sequence: TGTGCCAGCAGTGACCGATCTCCTTCTAGCGGGAGTAAGTTCTTC. Translated: CASSDRSPSSGSKFF.

The chain links TRBV6-5 to TRBJ2-7, with 10 bases that match TRBD2. Germline lookup yields CDR1 MNHEY and CDR2 SVGAGI. The V and J ends lost 6 bases and 5 bases, in that order; junction bases with no gene match: 7. The CDR3 sequence is 14 residues long. The CDR3 is CASRQSGGAHEQYF. CDR3 nucleotide sequence: TGTGCCAGCAGACAGAGCGGGGGGGCCCACGAGCAGTACTTC.

The gene calls are TRBV27 and TRBJ2-2, with TRBD1 identical over 10 bases. Per the germline V gene, CDR1 is MNHEY and CDR2 is SMNVEV (reference sequence). With V trimmed by 8 bases and J by 4 bases, 7 bases remained unmatched. This CDR3 contains 15 residues. The CDR3 here is CASGRDRGFTGELFF. In nucleotides, the CDR3 is TGTGCCAGCGGGCGGGACAGGGGCTTCACCGGGGAGCTGTTTTTT.

The chain joins TRBV11-2 to TRBJ2-1, with D unresolved. The CDR3 has 14 residues. V lost 1 base and J 8 bases, leaving 12 bases between the germline ends. Germline CDR1 is SGHAT and CDR2 is FQNNGV. The CDR3 loop reads CASSLGPYEYEQFF. CDR3 DNA sequence: TGTGCCAGCAGCTTAGGACCCTATGAGTATGAGCAGTTCTTC.

The V and J genes are TRBV19 and TRBJ1-5, with D unresolved. V was pared by 3 bases and J by 1 base, with 10 bases between. The germline gives CDR1 LNHDA, CDR2 SQIVND (reference sequence). This CDR3 is 15 amino acids long. DNA of the CDR3: TGTGCCAGTAGTATCTATCAGGTGAGCAATCAGCCCCAGCATTTT. It specifies CASSIYQVSNQPQHF.

This clone was counted once. The chain links TRBV4-3 to TRBJ2-1; 10 nucleotides align to TRBD2. The V segment lost 5 bases and the J segment 3 bases; nucleotides outside the gene matches: 7. CDR1 is LGHNA and CDR2 is YSLEER in the germline V gene. The CDR3 has 16 amino acids. CDR3: CASSSRAGGRYNEQFF. CDR3 DNA sequence: TGCGCCAGCAGCTCCAGAGCGGGGGGGCGCTACAATGAGCAGTTCTTC.

This chain joins TRBV11-2 and TRBJ1-3, with 8 nucleotides matching TRBD1. Germline CDR1 is SGHAT and CDR2 is FQNNGV. Trimming took 2 bases from V and 5 from J; bases not matched to a gene: 8. The CDR3 has 16 residues. The CDR3 here is CASSLFSGQDRNTIYF. In nucleotides, the CDR3 is TGTGCCAGCAGCTTATTCTCGGGACAGGATCGAAACACCATATATTTT.

The chain joins TRBV28 to TRBJ2-1, with 9 bases fitting TRBD2. Germline trimming cut 2 bases from V and 9 bases from J; bases unmatched to any gene: 8. CDR3 size: 15 residues. CDR1 and CDR2 (germline): MDHEN, SYDVKM. CDR3 nucleotide sequence: TGTGCCAGCAGTTTAATTAGCGGGAGTATCAGTGAGCAGTTCTTC. Its translation: CASSLISGSISEQFF.

The chain employs TRBV29-1 and TRBJ2-7; 9 bases agree with TRBD1. The CDR3 loop spans 13 amino acids. Losses at the gene ends were 7 bases for V and 6 bases for J; bases not matched to a gene: 10. In germline, CDR1 is SQVTM, CDR2 ANQGSEA. The CDR3 DNA follows: TGCAGCGGTCTCCCGGGACAGGGATTCGAGCAGTACTTC. Its translation is CSGLPGQGFEQYF.

The chain uses TRBV6-2 or TRBV6-3 and TRBJ2-6; D remains unclear. CDR1 is MNHEY and CDR2 is SVGEGT in the germline V gene. Trimming pared 5 bases from V and 0 bases from J, leaving 8 bases between. This CDR3 has 15 residues. CDR3 protein: CASSKVFSGANVLTF. CDR3 DNA sequence: TGTGCCAGCAGTAAAGTATTCTCTGGGGCCAACGTCCTGACTTTC.

This sequence joins TRBV10-2 and TRBJ1-1; D is perhaps TRBD1 (5 bases). Germline V gene data show CDR1 as WSHSY and CDR2 as SAAADI. V was shortened by 7 bases and J by 5 bases, with 14 bases between the two germline ends. This CDR3 region has 13 residues. The CDR3 spells CASTPQTGTEAFF. In DNA, the CDR3 is TGCGCCAGCACCCCACAAACAGGAACTGAAGCTTTCTTT.